A selection of T cell receptor beta chains follows, all from one sample in a study of T cells in Graves' hyperthyroidism and ophthalmopathy. A single record per CDR3 protein comes from TCRdb applying MiXCR to the multiplex PCR reads. The data show fewer than 800,000 distinct CDR3 sequences, about a sixth seen once. The sequenced sample consisted of blood. The receptors were gathered from a young man with Graves' hyperthyroidism. Both conserved end residues are part of each CDR3. The D gene is left open where the match is weak. Expanded clones are given a class, and other clones once, few, many or no size at all.

CDR3 length	D gene	clone size	V gene	J gene	CDR3 DNA	CDR3 protein
13	NA	few	TRBV5-6	TRBJ2-3	TGTGCCAGCAGCGAAATATTGGAAGATACGCAGTATTTT	CASSEILEDTQYF
17	NA	NA	TRBV28	TRBJ1-1	TGTGCCAGCAGTTTATCGCCACCCGGGAGAAGGAACACTGAAGCTTTCTTT	CASSLSPPGRRNTEAFF
14	TRBD1	few	TRBV2	TRBJ2-7	TGTGCCAGCGAGGACAGGGGAGGATCCTACGAGCAGTACTTC	CASEDRGGSYEQYF
16	NA	NA	TRBV6-6	TRBJ2-7	TGTGCCAGCAGTTACTCCCCTAACGGGAGTGGGTACGAGCAGTACTTC	CASSYSPNGSGYEQYF
16	NA	NA	TRBV3-1	TRBJ1-2	TGTGCCAGCAGCCAAGATGGGCCCCCGGCACTGTATGGCTACACCTTC	CASSQDGPPALYGYTF
15	TRBD2	few	TRBV19	TRBJ2-7	TGTGCCAGTAGTATAACTAGCGGGAGCCTCTACGAGCAGTACTTC	CASSITSGSLYEQYF
15	TRBD1	NA	TRBV2	TRBJ2-7	TGTGCCAGCAGTTTCGACAGGGGTCTGTCCTACGAGCAGTACTTC	CASSFDRGLSYEQYF
13	NA	few	TRBV18	TRBJ1-2	TGTGCCAGCATAGATCCAGGCTCCGAAGGCTACACCTTC	CASIDPGSEGYTF
14	NA	few	TRBV7-2	TRBJ2-5	TGTGCCAGCAGCCTAACCAGAAGGTCTGAGACCCAGTACTTC	CASSLTRRSETQYF
14	TRBD1	many	TRBV3-1	TRBJ1-2	TGTGCCAGCAGCCAATCCGGGACAGGTAGAGGCTACACCTTC	CASSQSGTGRGYTF
14	NA	NA	TRBV7-2	TRBJ2-3	TGTGCCAGCAGCCGCGCGACTAGCACAGATACGCAGTATTTT	CASSRATSTDTQYF
14	TRBD1	few	TRBV5-8	TRBJ1-2	TGTGCCAGCAGCCTATTGTTAGGGGGCGAAGGCTACACCTTC	CASSLLLGGEGYTF
13	NA	few	TRBV6-1	TRBJ2-2	TGTGCCAGCAGTGATTTGAACACCGGGGAGCTGTTTTTT	CASSDLNTGELFF
14	TRBD2	NA	TRBV29-1	TRBJ2-1	TGCAGCACCGAGATATGGACTAGCGGGGATGAGCAGTTCTTC	CSTEIWTSGDEQFF
15	TRBD1	few	TRBV6-2/TRBV6-3	TRBJ1-5	TGTGCCAGCAGTTACGGGACAGGGGCGGGTCAGCCCCAGCATTTT	CASSYGTGAGQPQHF
14	TRBD2	many	TRBV11-2	TRBJ2-3	TGTGCCAGCAGCTTGAGCGGGAGCCCAGATACGCAGTATTTT	CASSLSGSPDTQYF
14	NA	many	TRBV4-2	TRBJ1-2	TGTGCCAGCAGCCAAGATGAGGGATCATATGGCTACACCTTC	CASSQDEGSYGYTF
17	NA	few	TRBV11-1	TRBJ1-3	TGTGCCAGCAGCTTAGTTGGGACTCTTCGCTCTGGAAACACCATATATTTT	CASSLVGTLRSGNTIYF
15	NA	NA	TRBV6-2/TRBV6-3	TRBJ1-5	TGTGCCAGCAGTTACAGGGTTAATAGCAATCAGCCCCAGCATTTT	CASSYRVNSNQPQHF
15	TRBD2	many	TRBV10-3	TRBJ2-7	TGTGCCATCAGTGGCGGAGCGGGAGACACCTACGAGCAGTACTTC	CAISGGAGDTYEQYF
14	NA	many	TRBV28	TRBJ2-1	TGTGCCAGCAGTTCGACCGGGACAATCGATGAGCAGTTCTTC	CASSSTGTIDEQFF
18	TRBD2	many	TRBV11-2	TRBJ2-5	TGTGCCAGCAGCTCCTCTTCCCTAGCGGGAGGCCCCTGGGAGACCCAGTACTTC	CASSSSSLAGGPWETQYF
13	NA	few	TRBV12-3/TRBV12-4	TRBJ1-2	TGTGCCAGCAGCAAAGGACGGAACTATGGCTACACCTTC	CASSKGRNYGYTF
14	TRBD1	many	TRBV28	TRBJ2-5	TGTGCCAGCAGGACCCAGGGGGTGGGGGAGACCCAGTACTTC	CASRTQGVGETQYF
16	NA	few	TRBV6-1	TRBJ2-5	TGTGCCAGCAGGAAATCCGGGCCGCTGGACCAAGAGACCCAGTACTTC	CASRKSGPLDQETQYF
16	NA	NA	TRBV7-2	TRBJ2-7	TGTGCCAGCAGCTTAGCCCCTGGCTCATATGCGGGCGAGCAGTACTTC	CASSLAPGSYAGEQYF